The clone carrying this T cell receptor beta chain was counted between two and nine times. The antigen is unknown. Trimming removed 0 bases from V and 4 bases from J; junction bases left unmatched: 8. This CDR3 is 18 amino acids long. CDR1 is SGHDN, CDR2 FVKESK, per germline. The data were taken from a study of T cells in Graves' hyperthyroidism and ophthalmopathy. Together with thyroid ultrasound, orbital computed tomography, serum thyroxine and TRAb, clinical symptoms were used for diagnoses. PBMCs were derived from about 9.1 ml fresh peripheral blood. RNA transcripts yielded amplified TCR beta CDR3 regions. In the first-round RT-PCR of the TCR CDR3, the HTBI primer set was used. Using its own MiXCR run on the multiplex PCR reads, TCRdb lists one record per CDR3 protein. The sample lists 700,000 or so distinct CDR3 sequences, approximately 14% occurring once. Overall study results and limits: In the blood, most expanded thyroid clonotypes above 0.001 appeared as well. For ophthalmopathy, model prediction preceded onset by a median around six months.

The TCR originated in a woman between 45 and 60 years old with Graves' ophthalmopathy. The chain links TRBV14 to TRBJ2-2; 10 positions agree with TRBD2. The sequencing input was blood. The CDR3 DNA sequence: TGTGCCAGCAGCCAAGATCGTCGACTAGCGGGCTTCACCGGGGAGCTGTTTTTT. Translation gives CASSQDRRLAGFTGELFF.